This T cell receptor (beta chain) was documented in a study of CD8 T cells in Susac syndrome. TCR beta sequences were obtained from blood CD8+ and CD4+ T cells. This CDR3 has 12 amino acids. The ends were cut back, 7 bases at V and 1 base at J, with 5 bases in the middle. Random-hexamer reverse transcription was applied to about 0.45 to 1 ug RNA. TCR beta CDR3 was amplified by immunoSEQ covering 54 Vbeta and 13 Jbeta. TCRdb processed the immunoSEQ multiplex PCR reads anew with MiXCR; each CDR3 protein has one entry. There are around 200,000 distinct CDR3 sequences in the sample; 90% to 95% occur only once, and 0.1% lies in the top ten.

The sequenced material came from CD4+ T cells from PBMCs. The receptor was isolated from a human donor in good health. This chain connects TRBV12-3 or TRBV12-4 to TRBJ1-5, with D unclear. The CDR3 sequence: CASKVSNQPQHF. The DNA for the CDR3 is TGTGCCAGCAAGGTCAGCAATCAGCCCCAGCATTTT.